This T cell receptor (beta chain) originates from a study of T-cell reconstitution after alpha-beta-depleted transplantation in children. Unique molecular identifiers were used to barcode this TCRbeta library. One entry per CDR3 protein, called by TCRdb with MiXCR from the PCR reads. Seen here are 450,000 to 600,000 distinct CDR3 sequences, around a third observed once, and the top ten hold less than 2.5%. This clonotype was observed a few times. The sequence was collected from a human donor who donated a stem cell graft to a child with aplastic anemia. The starting material was PBMCs from the stem cell graft donor, obtained from the stem cell graft.

CDR3 nucleotides: TGCGCCAGCAGCCTTCCGGGACTCAAAAGAGGTGGCTACACCTTC. It specifies CASSLPGLKRGGYTF. The rearrangement links TRBV10-2 to TRBJ1-2, with a tentative D call TRBD1 (5 bases). This CDR3 spans 15 amino acids. From germline, CDR1 is WSHSY and CDR2 SAAADI. Trimming removed 6 bases at V and 7 bases at J, with 21 bases between.